This T cell receptor beta chain emerged from a study of blood T cell repertoires in COVID-19. Original handling: Estimated nucleated cell counts came from reference gene primer amplification. Profiled with immunoSEQ multiplex PCR; TCRdb holds only in-frame clones, not every one. D and trimming come from the DNA, and the V and J calls and clone size come from that table. The sample holds 200,000 to 250,000 clones, around 86% seen once. V lost 4 bases, J lost 1 base, and 18 bases lay in between. The CDR3 covers 17 residues. The receptor was derived from a woman of 80 years or more with COVID-19, enrolled during active disease. This chain uses TRBV5-3 with TRBJ1-5; tentatively, D is TRBD1 (5 bases). Being an ORF, TRBV5-3 has a function that is uncertain. The sample consisted of peripheral blood. As DNA, the CDR3 is TGTGCCAGAAGCCCAACCTTCAGACAGCTAAGCAATCAGCCCCAGCATTTT. It is translated as CARSPTFRQLSNQPQHF.